This note documents a single TCR beta chain sequence. Its antigen is as yet unknown. The data are from a study of T cell responses to AZD1222 COVID-19 vaccine. Study overall: Second-dose timings of about 4 or about 12 weeks were pooled.

Overall study results and limits: A mostly white British donor set with more females was recruited, and clonal diversity was possibly underestimated. There were repertoire samples only from the period after the peak T cell response. Nearly half of unique spike-specific TCRs reportedly avoided B.1.351 and B.1.1.7 mutated regions.

CDR1 is MDHEN and CDR2 is SYDVKM in the germline V gene. This CDR3 is built from 14 residues. Trimming shortened V by 6 bases and J by 1 base, and 12 bases separated the two germline ends. Profiling relied on immunoSEQ multiplex PCR, and the TCRdb table lists in-frame clones only, not all of them. The sample yields about 140,000 clones, roughly 92% seen once. The rearrangement joins TRBV28 to TRBJ2-5, with D possibly matching TRBD2 (6 bases). The sequence was obtained from an adult in good health. The specimen comprised peripheral blood, sampled on day 0 of AZD1222 vaccination. CDR3 sequence: CASSPAGGQETQYF. CDR3 nucleotides: TGTGCCAGCAGCCCCGCCGGGGGCCAAGAGACCCAGTACTTC.